The TCR beta chain described here comes from a study of neoadjuvant anti-PD-1 for oral cavity cancer. Study results and caveats: Expansion of preexisting intratumoral clones was suggested to aid response.

Trimming cost V 5 bases and J 7 bases; bases outside gene matches: 11. Germline V gene sequence: CDR1 SEHNR, CDR2 FQNEAQ (reference sequence). The CDR3 consists of 15 residues. Survey sequencing of tumors mostly used 4.5 to 5 ug DNA, two replicates. Assay: immunoSEQ multiplex PCR; the TCRdb copy retains only in-frame clones and omits some. The sample includes about 12,000 clones, less than 70% of them seen just once. The table lists this clone with a few counts. Its antigen is not known. The TCR sequence derives from a person aged 35-79 years with oral cavity squamous cell carcinoma. The donor label of this sample is uncertain. The rearrangement joins TRBV7-9 to TRBJ1-2; 9 nucleotides agree with TRBD1. Source: tumor tissue, taken before nivolumab (anti-PD-1) treatment. CDR3 amino acids: CASSLGQGGKIGYTF. CDR3 sequence (DNA): TGTGCCAGCAGCCTGGGACAGGGTGGGAAGATTGGCTACACCTTC. Supplemented by reference TRBV7-9 and TRBJ1-2, the full variable domain reads DTGVSQNPRHKITKRGQNVTFRCDPISEHNRLYWYRQTLGQGPEFLTYFQNEAQLEKSRLLSDRFSAERPKGSFSTLEIQRTEQGDSAMYLCASSLGQGGKIGYTFGSGTRLTVV.